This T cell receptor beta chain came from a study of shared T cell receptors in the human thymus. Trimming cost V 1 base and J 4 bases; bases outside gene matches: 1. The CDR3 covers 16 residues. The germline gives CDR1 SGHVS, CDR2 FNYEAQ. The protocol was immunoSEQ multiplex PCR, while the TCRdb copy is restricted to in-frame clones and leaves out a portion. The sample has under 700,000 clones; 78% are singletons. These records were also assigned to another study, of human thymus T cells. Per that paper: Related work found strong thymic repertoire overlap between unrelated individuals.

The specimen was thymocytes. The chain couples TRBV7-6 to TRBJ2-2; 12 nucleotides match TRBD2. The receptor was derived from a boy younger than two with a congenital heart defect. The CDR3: CASSLGLAGVTGELFF. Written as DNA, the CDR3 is TGTGCCAGCAGCTTAGGACTAGCGGGAGTCACCGGGGAGCTGTTTTTT.